This TCR beta chain stems from a study of blood T cell repertoires in COVID-19. The repertoire was sequenced with immunoSEQ multiplex PCR; TCRdb's copy has only in-frame clones and lacks some. The sample records more than 90,000 clones, around 90% being singletons. This clone was found a few times. Germline V CDR1 and CDR2: SGHRS, YFSETQ. The CDR3 consists of 16 residues. The V and J ends lost 6 bases and 1 base, in that order; junction bases with no gene match: 9. This TCR came from a human donor in a cohort sampled during active COVID-19. Source material: peripheral blood. The V call is TRBV5-1, the J call TRBJ2-3, with TRBD1 matching over 9 bases. CDR3 amino acids: CASTAFRTGGTDTQYF. CDR3 nucleotide sequence: TGCGCCAGCACAGCGTTCCGGACAGGGGGCACAGATACGCAGTATTTT.